One sample yielded the 21 T cell receptor beta chains listed below, sequenced in a study of shared clonotypes between healthy human individuals. Clones were read by immunoSEQ multiplex PCR, and TCRdb kept only the in-frame ones, dropping some. The sample shows 980,000 or so clones, 76% of them seen only once. Sequencing was carried out using memory CD4+ T cells sorted from blood. As to subset: CD45RA-negative fraction. These receptors all stem from a man younger than 35 in good health.

In its sample, this clone was seen once. The chain has TRBV4-3 and TRBJ2-1, with a possible D match to TRBD1 (5 bases). Between the trimmed V and J ends, which lost 0 bases and 8 bases, there was a span of 11 bases. The CDR3 is 14 residues long. CDR1 is LGHNA and CDR2 is YSLEER in the germline V gene. CDR3 DNA: TGCGCCAGCAGCCAAGATCTTAGGGGCCATGAGCAGTTCTTC. This translates into CASSQDLRGHEQFF.

The chain couples TRBV6-6 to TRBJ2-7; 7 nucleotides match TRBD1. V lost 6 bases and J lost 1; bases outside the gene matches: 6. The CDR3 covers 14 residues. Germline V gene lookup returns CDR1 MNHNY and CDR2 SVGAGI (reference sequence). For the CDR3, the DNA is TGTGCCAGCAGGTTTCTACAGGGGTCCTACGAGCAGTACTTC. This gives the protein CASRFLQGSYEQYF.

The CDR3 coding sequence is TGTGCCAGCAGCTCCACGACAGGGGTCCCTGGAAACACCATATATTTT. Its translation is CASSSTTGVPGNTIYF. The rearrangement uses TRBV7-2 and TRBJ1-3; 8 nucleotides line up with TRBD1. The germline V gene has CDR1 SGHTA and CDR2 FQGNSA. The V segment lost 4 bases and the J segment 2 bases; nucleotides outside the gene matches: 7. This CDR3 spans 16 amino acids. The variable domain in full, with the rest retrieved from reference TRBV7-2 and TRBJ1-3, is GAGVSQSPSNKVTEKGKDVELRCDPISGHTALYWYRQSLGQGLEFLIYFQGNSAPDKSGLPSDRFSAERTGGSVSTLTIQRTQQEDSAVYLCASSSTTGVPGNTIYFGEGSWLTVV.

This sequence joins TRBV11-2 and TRBJ1-5; D call uncertain. Germline V gene data show CDR1 as SGHAT and CDR2 as FQNNGV. The CDR3 loop spans 15 amino acids. V was pared by 1 base and J by 3 bases, with 10 bases between. The CDR3 DNA is TGTGCCAGCAGCTTAGTCGGACGGGACAATCAGCCCCAGCATTTT. Translated, it gives CASSLVGRDNQPQHF. Using reference TRBV11-2 and TRBJ1-5 for the parts outside the CDR3, the full variable domain is EAGVAQSPRYKIIEKRQSVAFWCNPISGHATLYWYQQILGQGPKLLIQFQNNGVVDDSQLPKDRFSAERLKGVDSTLKIQPAKLEDSAVYLCASSLVGRDNQPQHFGDGTRLSIL.

This clone appeared once. The V call is TRBV7-2, the J call TRBJ1-6; D uncertain. Germline lookup yields CDR1 SGHTA and CDR2 FQGNSA. This CDR3 has 13 residues. V gave up 0 bases and J gave up 10 bases, with 7 bases separating them. The DNA of the CDR3 is TGTGCCAGCAGCTTAGCCAGAAAATCACCCCTCCACTTT. Amino acids: CASSLARKSPLHF. Complete variable domain (other parts from reference TRBV7-2 and TRBJ1-6): GAGVSQSPSNKVTEKGKDVELRCDPISGHTALYWYRQSLGQGLEFLIYFQGNSAPDKSGLPSDRFSAERTGGSVSTLTIQRTQQEDSAVYLCASSLARKSPLHFGNGTRLTVT.

The chain carries TRBV28 and TRBJ2-1; 14 bases match TRBD2. The junction had 8 bases not matched to a gene; V was cut back by 5 bases and J by 8 bases. This CDR3 contains 16 residues. Germline CDR1 reads MDHEN; CDR2 reads SYDVKM. This CDR3 reads CASSLSTSGGAHEQFF. The CDR3 DNA follows: TGTGCCAGCAGTCTCTCGACTAGCGGGGGGGCTCATGAGCAGTTCTTC.

This clone has only one observation. The chain links TRBV5-1 to TRBJ2-5; the match to TRBD2 covers 10 bases. Per the germline V gene, CDR1 is SGHRS and CDR2 is YFSETQ. J was trimmed by 1 base and V by 0 bases; bases with no gene match: 3. The CDR3 contains 16 residues. CDR3 sequence reads: CASSLDRTSGQETQYF. CDR3 in DNA: TGCGCCAGCAGCTTGGACCGGACTAGCGGCCAAGAGACCCAGTACTTC.

The chain links TRBV4-1 to TRBJ2-5, with 11 nucleotides matching TRBD2. With the DNA end fitting TRBJ2-7 better, the J assignment may be wrong. The CDR3 is 18 residues long. Germline V gene lookup returns CDR1 MGHRA and CDR2 YSYEKL. Here the CDR3 reads CASSQGRASGRNAYEQYF. DNA for the CDR3: TGCGCCAGCAGCCAAGGGAGGGCTAGCGGGAGGAACGCCTACGAGCAGTACTTC.

This clone has more than one count but fewer than ten. The gene calls are TRBV7-9 and TRBJ2-5; maybe TRBD2 (6 bases). The V end was cut by 5 bases, the J end by 1 base, with 14 bases between. Germline CDR1 SEHNR, CDR2 FQNEAQ (reference sequence). This CDR3 contains 15 residues. The CDR3 DNA is TGTGCCAGCAGCCAAAGACTAGTCGCCCAAGAGACCCAGTACTTC. This encodes CASSQRLVAQETQYF.

This clone was detected only once. The CDR3 DNA reads as TGTGCCAGCAGCCAAACCTTTGGGACCGACTTAACCACCTGGAGAATGAACACTGAAGCTTTCTTT. It translates to CASSQTFGTDLTTWRMNTEAFF. The chain combines TRBV14 with TRBJ1-1, with D possibly TRBD1 on 5 matching bases. This CDR3 contains 22 residues. V dropped 2 bases and J dropped 0 bases, with 31 bases sitting between them. CDR1 SGHDN and CDR2 FVKESK come from the germline V gene.

The V call is TRBV27, the J call TRBJ1-1; 8 bases map to TRBD1. CDR3 length equals 13 residues. From germline, CDR1 is MNHEY and CDR2 SMNVEV (reference sequence). V was pared by 5 bases and J by 2 bases, with 1 base of the junction left unmatched. CDR3 sequence (DNA): TGTGCCAGCAGTGGACAGGGAAACACTGAAGCTTTCTTT. As protein: CASSGQGNTEAFF.

The genes are TRBV29-1 and TRBJ2-1; a weak D match, TRBD2 (6 bases). Per the germline V gene, CDR1 is SQVTM and CDR2 is ANQGSEA. V was trimmed by 5 bases and J by 5 bases, leaving 10 bases between them. The CDR3 length is 12 residues. The CDR3 nucleotides read TGCAGCGTTTCTCGGACTAACAATGAGCAGTTCTTC. Translation gives CSVSRTNNEQFF.

This chain uses TRBV4-3 with TRBJ2-1; TRBD2 is a possible D gene (5 bases). Germline values: CDR1 LGHNA, CDR2 YSLEER. Trimming took off 0 bases at V and 6 bases at J, with 12 bases between the two ends. This CDR3 contains 15 residues. CDR3 DNA sequence: TGCGCCAGCAGCCAAGAGCTTGGAGGTGGCAATGAGCAGTTCTTC. Protein product: CASSQELGGGNEQFF.

This chain connects TRBV9 to TRBJ2-3, with D possibly TRBD2 on 6 matching bases. Per the germline V gene, CDR1 is SGDLS and CDR2 is YYNGEE. V was cut by 3 bases and J by 0 bases, with 11 bases left in between. The CDR3 loop spans 15 amino acids. The CDR3 loop reads CASSAPGTSTDTQYF. The CDR3, as DNA: TGTGCCAGCAGCGCCCCCGGGACTAGCACAGATACGCAGTATTTT.

V is TRBV6-6 and J is TRBJ2-1; the D is unclear. Germline CDR1 and CDR2: MNHNY and SVGAGI (reference sequence). CDR3 length: 13 residues. V gave up 5 bases and J gave up 5 bases, with 10 bases separating them. DNA of the CDR3: TGTGCCAGCAGTAAAGACTCGAACAATGAGCAGTTCTTC. Amino acid sequence: CASSKDSNNEQFF.

About this clone itself: The same CDR3 arises from other DNA sequences in this sample as well. The chain uses TRBV6-1 and TRBJ1-6, with a tentative D call TRBD1 (6 bases). This CDR3 spans 15 amino acids. The V end lost 2 bases, the J end lost 10 bases, and 15 bases lay between the germline ends. The germline V gene encodes CDR1 MNHNS and CDR2 SASEGT. Here the CDR3 reads CASSEKSTGRSPLHF. In DNA, the CDR3 is TGTGCCAGCAGTGAAAAGTCGACAGGCCGCTCACCCCTCCACTTT.

The chain combines TRBV2 with TRBJ2-6; TRBD2 is a possible D gene (6 bases). Germline V gene sequence: CDR1 SNHLY, CDR2 FYNNEI. The CDR3 loop spans 13 amino acids. V was pared by 8 bases and J by 1 base, with 6 bases between. The CDR3 sequence is CASAGSGANVLTF. CDR3 DNA sequence: TGTGCCAGCGCGGGATCTGGGGCCAACGTCCTGACTTTC. Looking up the rest from reference TRBV2 and TRBJ2-6 gives the full variable domain: EPEVTQTPSHQVTQMGQEVILRCVPISNHLYFYWYRQILGQKVEFLVSFYNNEISEKSEIFDDQFSVERPDGSNFTLKIRSTKLEDSAMYFCASAGSGANVLTFGAGSRLTVL.

The chain couples TRBV7-9 to TRBJ2-3; tentatively, D is TRBD2 (6 bases). This CDR3 is 18 amino acids long. Germline V gene data show CDR1 as SEHNR and CDR2 as FQNEAQ (reference sequence). Trimming left V 5 bases short and J 0 bases short, with 21 bases between. CDR3 nucleotide sequence: TGTGCCAGCAGCCTAGGGCGGCTAGCGAGCCCTAGCACAGATACGCAGTATTTT. Translation gives CASSLGRLASPSTDTQYF.

The rearrangement links TRBV28 to TRBJ2-7; a weak D match, TRBD1 (5 bases). Germline CDR1 and CDR2: MDHEN and SYDVKM. This CDR3 has 16 residues. Between the trimmed V and J ends, which lost 5 bases and 1 base, there was a span of 18 bases. CDR3 DNA: TGTGCCAGCAGTGGCGAGTGGGGCCAGGGTTCCTACGAGCAGTACTTC. Translating it yields CASSGEWGQGSYEQYF.

The rearrangement joins TRBV9 to TRBJ2-1, with 7 bases that match TRBD2. Per the germline V gene, CDR1 is SGDLS and CDR2 is YYNGEE. The CDR3 is made up of 16 amino acids. The trim removed 0 bases at V and 5 bases at J, leaving 8 bases unmatched. The CDR3 protein is CASSVGRGSLDNEQFF. DNA of the CDR3: TGTGCCAGCAGCGTAGGACGCGGGAGCTTGGACAATGAGCAGTTCTTC.

The chain recombines TRBV5-8 with TRBJ1-5, with unresolved D. CDR1 and CDR2 from the germline V gene are SGHTS and YDEGEE. The CDR3 consists of 13 residues. Trimming removed 5 bases from V and 2 bases from J, with 8 bases in between. The CDR3 region is CASSFSGNQPQHF. The CDR3, as DNA: TGTGCCAGCAGTTTTTCAGGCAATCAGCCCCAGCATTTT.